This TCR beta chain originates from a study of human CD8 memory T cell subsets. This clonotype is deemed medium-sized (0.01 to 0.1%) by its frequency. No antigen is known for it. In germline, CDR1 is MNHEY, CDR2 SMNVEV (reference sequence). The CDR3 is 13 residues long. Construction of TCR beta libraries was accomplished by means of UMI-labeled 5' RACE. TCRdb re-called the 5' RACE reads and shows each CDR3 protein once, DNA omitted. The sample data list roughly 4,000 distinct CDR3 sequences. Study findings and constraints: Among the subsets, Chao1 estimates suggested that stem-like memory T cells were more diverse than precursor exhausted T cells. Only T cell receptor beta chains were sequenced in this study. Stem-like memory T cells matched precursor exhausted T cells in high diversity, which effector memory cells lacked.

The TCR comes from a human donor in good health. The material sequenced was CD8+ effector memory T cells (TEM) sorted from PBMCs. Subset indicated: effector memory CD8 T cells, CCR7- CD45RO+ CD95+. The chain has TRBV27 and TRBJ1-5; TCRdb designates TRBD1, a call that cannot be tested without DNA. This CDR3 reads CASSPDRYQPQHF.